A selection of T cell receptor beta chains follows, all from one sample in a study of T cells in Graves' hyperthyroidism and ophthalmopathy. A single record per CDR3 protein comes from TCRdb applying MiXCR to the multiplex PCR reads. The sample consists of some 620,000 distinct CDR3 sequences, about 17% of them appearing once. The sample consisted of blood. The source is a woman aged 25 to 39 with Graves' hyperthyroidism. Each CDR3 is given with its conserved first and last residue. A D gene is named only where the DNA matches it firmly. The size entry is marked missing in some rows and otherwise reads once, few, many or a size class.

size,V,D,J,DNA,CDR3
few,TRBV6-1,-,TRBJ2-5,TGTGCCAGCGGGGGGGCTGGGGAGACCCAGTACTTC,CASGGAGETQYF
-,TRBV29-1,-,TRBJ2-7,TGCAGCGTTGGGGGCGGAAACTCCTACGAGCAGTACTTC,CSVGGGNSYEQYF
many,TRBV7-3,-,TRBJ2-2,TGTGCCAGCAGCCTATTGACAGCCTCGAACACCGGGGAGCTGTTTTTT,CASSLLTASNTGELFF
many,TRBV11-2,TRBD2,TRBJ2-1,TGTGCCAGCAGCTTAGACCTAAGCGGGAGATTGTTCTTC,CASSLDLSGRLFF
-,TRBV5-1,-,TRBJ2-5,TGCGCCAGCAGCTTGTTGGCGGGTAGGAGGGAGACCCAGTACTTC,CASSLLAGRRETQYF
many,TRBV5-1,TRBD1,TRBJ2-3,TGCGCCAGTGTGACAGGGACGACCACAGATACGCAGTATTTT,CASVTGTTTDTQYF
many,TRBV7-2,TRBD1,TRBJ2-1,TGTGCCAGCAGCTCACAGACAGGGGCCGGCTACAATGAGCAGTTCTTC,CASSSQTGAGYNEQFF
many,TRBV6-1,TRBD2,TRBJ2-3,TGTGCCAGCAGTGAACAAGTCGTGTTAGCGGGAAGCCCAGATACGCAGTATTTT,CASSEQVVLAGSPDTQYF
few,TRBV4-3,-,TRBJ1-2,TGCGCCAGCAGCCAATCCGACATCGCCTATGGCTACACCTTC,CASSQSDIAYGYTF
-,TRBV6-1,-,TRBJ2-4,TGTGCCAGCAGGGGGGGACGGGACATTCAGTACTTC,CASRGGRDIQYF
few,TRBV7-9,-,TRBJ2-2,TGTGCCGGCGGGGAGCTGTTTTTT,CAGGELFF
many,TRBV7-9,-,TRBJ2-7,TGTGCCAGCAGCTTATTTTCGAACTACGAGCAGTACTTC,CASSLFSNYEQYF
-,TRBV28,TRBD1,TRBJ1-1,TGTGCCAGCAGTTGGGCAGGGGGCGCTGAAGCTTTCTTT,CASSWAGGAEAFF
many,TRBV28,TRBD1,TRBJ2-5,TGTGCCAGCAGGGGAGATCTCCTCCTGGACAGGGACGCGGTAGCGACCCAGTACTTC,CASRGDLLLDRDAVATQYF
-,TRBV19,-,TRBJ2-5,TGTGCCAGTAGTATACGCGGCCTAGCCAGAACGGAGACCCAGTACTTC,CASSIRGLARTETQYF
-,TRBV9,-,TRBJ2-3,TGTGCCAGCAGCGCCCCTACCGGGCCCTCGGGTCGAGATACGCAGTATTTT,CASSAPTGPSGRDTQYF
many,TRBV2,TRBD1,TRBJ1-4,TGTGCCAGCAGTGAACAGGGGGGCGACATGGAAAAACTGTTTTTT,CASSEQGGDMEKLFF
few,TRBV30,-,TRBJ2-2,TGTGCCTGGAGCACGGGGGCCGGCGGGGAGCTGTTTTTT,CAWSTGAGGELFF
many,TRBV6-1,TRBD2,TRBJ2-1,TGTGCCAGCAGCGGGACCGCTGGTGGACTAGTGGGCTACAATGAGCAGTTCTTC,CASSGTAGGLVGYNEQFF
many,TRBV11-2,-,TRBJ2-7,TGTGCCAGCAGCTTAGCGGCTTACTACGAGCAGTACTTC,CASSLAAYYEQYF
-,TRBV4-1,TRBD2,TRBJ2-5,TGCGCCAGCAGCCAAAGTTTAGCGGGAGGAGGGGAGACCCAGTACTTC,CASSQSLAGGGETQYF
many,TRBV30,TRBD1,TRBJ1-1,TGTGCCTGGAGTTACGACAGGGGGCCTGAAGCTTTCTTT,CAWSYDRGPEAFF
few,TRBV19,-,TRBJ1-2,TGTGCCAGTAGTATATCTCCAGGGCTGGTTGGTGGCTACACCTTC,CASSISPGLVGGYTF
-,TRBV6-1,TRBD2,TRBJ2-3,TGTGCCTCGGGAGGGGATACGCAGTATTTT,CASGGDTQYF
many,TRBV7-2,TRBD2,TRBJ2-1,TGTGCCAGCAGCTCCATACTAGCGGGGCACAATGAGCAGTTCTTC,CASSSILAGHNEQFF